This TCR beta chain was sequenced for a study of T cells after yellow fever vaccination. Study in general: Fractions of limited cellularity were prepared by means of SMART-Seq v4 Ultra Low Input. Study-level points and caveats: High-abundance clonotypes from the bulk population could contaminate FACS-sorted repertoires. The study re-detected most primary-vaccination clones after the booster (96% CD4, 88% CD8).

TCRdb fed the 5' RACE reads into MiXCR, producing one record per CDR3 protein. This sample has 300,000 to 350,000 distinct CDR3 sequences, with about 10% found just once. CDR3 length: 13 amino acids. Germline CDR1 LNHNV, CDR2 YYDKDF (reference sequence). The V and J ends lost 0 bases and 5 bases respectively, with 7 bases between them. Notes on this clonotype: Its antigen remains unidentified.

This TCR was recovered from a man in his late teens or twenties who received the YFV17D yellow fever vaccine. The source was CD4+ T cells sorted from PBMCs, collected 45 days after the yellow fever booster vaccination. J is TRBJ2-5 and V is TRBV15; no clear D. The CDR3 reads CATSRDLRETQYF. Here the CDR3 DNA reads TGTGCCACCAGCAGAGATCTCCGGGAGACCCAGTACTTC.